The 6 T cell receptor beta chains below all came from one sample that was sequenced in a study of T cells in women clearing cervical HPV infection. Produced via immunoSEQ multiplex PCR; TCRdb's table is partial and in-frame only. The listing records about 39,000 clones. Source material: blood buffy coat. The origin of the receptors is a woman between 18 and 70 years old with a cervical HPV16 infection that either progressed to CIN3+ or cleared (not recorded which).

With regard to this clone: Sequencing ends 3 residues short of the CDR3 end; the germline J gene provides the rest. This chain joins TRBV7-2 and TRBJ1-2; possible D gene TRBD1, 5 bases. There are 15 residues in the CDR3. From germline, CDR1 is SGHTA and CDR2 FQGNSA. The DNA read from the CDR3 is TGTGCCAGCAGCCGAGGAGGACAAATTAACAATGAC. Translation: CASSRGGQINND. The CDR3, in full, reads CASSRGGQINNDYTF.

The CDR3 is CASSLRGIEPEAFF. The DNA read from the CDR3 is TGTGCCAGCAGCTTAAGGGGCATAGAACCTGAA. The chain has TRBV7-8 and TRBJ1-1; a possible D gene is TRBD1 (5 bases). The sequence runs out 3 residues before the end of the CDR3; the remainder is reconstructed from the germline J gene. V lost 2 bases, J lost 6 bases, and 13 bases lay in between. The CDR3 is 14 amino acids. The V gene's germline CDR1 is SGHVS and CDR2 FQNEAQ. Full variable domain (outside the CDR3, taken from reference TRBV7-8 and TRBJ1-1): GAGVSQSPRYKVAKRGQDVALRCDPISGHVSLFWYQQALGQGPEFLTYFQNEAQLDKSGLPSDRFFAERPEGSVSTLKIQRTQQEDSAVYLCASSLRGIEPEAFFGQGTRLTVV.

To note about this clone: The read finishes 3 residues shy of the CDR3 end, and the germline J gene is used to complete it. The V and J genes are TRBV28 and TRBJ2-7, with D perhaps TRBD2 (7 bases). The CDR3 has 14 residues. Trimming left V 3 bases short and J 3 bases short, with 12 bases between. Germline CDR1 reads MDHEN; CDR2 reads SYDVKM. The DNA read from the CDR3 is TGTGCCAGCAGTTTGGAGGGGGGGAACTACGAG. The encoded protein is CASSLEGGNYE. The entire CDR3 reads CASSLEGGNYEQYF.

About this clone: The read falls 3 residues short of the CDR3 end, and the missing part is taken from the germline J gene. The chain recombines TRBV15 with TRBJ2-4, with 9 bases aligning to TRBD2. The CDR3 extends over 13 amino acids. J gave up 8 bases and V 6 bases, and 5 bases lay outside the gene matches. Germline assignment: CDR1 LNHNV and CDR2 YYDKDF (reference sequence). CDR3 DNA, as far as it was read: TGTGCCACCAGTAGTAGCGGGAGCCACATT. Protein product: CATSSSGSHI. The full CDR3 protein reads CATSSSGSHIQYF.

In the case of this clone: The read finishes 3 residues shy of the CDR3 end, and the germline J gene is used to complete it. The chain uses TRBV30 and TRBJ1-1; 7 nucleotides agree with TRBD1. Germline assignment: CDR1 GTSNPN and CDR2 SVGIG (reference sequence). The trim removed 1 base at V and 2 bases at J, leaving 4 bases unmatched. CDR3 length equals 14 residues. The DNA read from the CDR3 is TGTGCCTGGAGTGACCAGGGGGAAAACACTGAA. Its translation is CAWSDQGENTE. Given in full, the CDR3 is CAWSDQGENTEAFF. Using reference TRBV30 and TRBJ1-1 for the parts outside the CDR3, the full variable domain is SQTIHQWPATLVQPVGSPLSLECTVEGTSNPNLYWYRQAAGRGLQLLFYSVGIGQISSEVPQNLSASRPQDRQFILSSKKLLLSDSGFYLCAWSDQGENTEAFFGQGTRLTVV.

Details on this clone: Other DNA sequences in this specimen translate into the identical CDR3. The CDR3 bases that were read are TGTGCCAGTAGTACCCAGGGGACAGGCAATGAG. The encoded protein is CASSTQGTGNE. In full, the CDR3 is CASSTQGTGNEAFF. The chain employs TRBV19 and TRBJ1-1; 8 nucleotides align to TRBD1. The DNA ends 3 residues before the CDR3 does, and the rest of the CDR3 is filled in from the germline J gene. Germline assignment: CDR1 LNHDA and CDR2 SQIVND (reference sequence). The CDR3 runs 14 residues.